Listed here is a single T cell receptor beta chain. No antigen is known for it. No clone much larger than this one lies a single base away; base qualities are absent. CDR1 and CDR2, per the germline V gene, are SNHLY and FYNNEI. A distance of 17 bases separates the germline ends of V and J, which lose 8 bases and 0 bases respectively. Including cysteine and phenylalanine, the CDR3 has 16 amino acids. Just CDR3 DNA is preserved here, 48 bases in frame from base 1. TCRbeta CDR3 regions were amplified from genomic DNA using the immunoSEQ Assay, a bias-controlled multiplex PCR. On the study's bioinformatics: Nucleated cell counts per sample were estimated from amplification of reference gene primers within the assay. To quantify the absolute abundance of each unique TCRbeta CDR3 rearrangement, sequence reads were collapsed and filtered. For each sample, productive Simpson clonality was calculated as the square root of Simpson's diversity index over productive rearrangements. This is the immuneACCESS table as TCRdb keeps it, with only in-frame sequences that have V and J called. A part of the clones is gone; compared with another copy, unresolved V genes explain less than half, and the rest is unexplained. V, J and clone size are taken as reported in that table, and D and trimming were inferred from the DNA itself. A total of tens of thousands of clones appear in this sample, more than 80% of them only once. The ten largest clones add up to 0.37% of the sample.

At one collaborating source in Seattle, patients were enrolled during active infection and were followed longitudinally through the course of disease. Collaborating institutions collected whole blood in K2EDTA tubes following their own protocols. For TCRbeta analysis, collaborator samples were shipped as frozen whole blood, as isolated PBMCs, or as DNA extracted from either sample type. This sample was taken from a study of blood T cell repertoires in COVID-19 (dated by TCRdb to about 2020). About the full investigation: Samples covering the acute and convalescent phases of COVID-19 were provided by collaborators in the United States, Italy and Spain. A freely available public database, intended as a resource for researchers studying the immune response to SARS-CoV-2, is where the repertoires were released. The prospective study material was composed of cDNA or gDNA derived from T cells, B-cell-depleted T cells, or PBMCs. Subjects who had been exposed to COVID-19, were actively infected with it, or had recovered from it provided the deeply sampled blood TCRbeta repertoires that made up the dataset. A de-identified subject ID, COVID-19 status, age in years and sex were almost always included in the sample metadata. HLA class I and class II types, where available, came from metadata supplied by the sample provider rather than from assay-based typing. The samples were drawn from the first 160 participants of the ongoing ImmuneRACE study and from some 1,300 subjects provided by 6 global collaborators.

Results and caveats for the whole study, not just this receptor: The quantity of clinical and demographic metadata differed by source and by participant and was supplied without curation.

This receptor was taken from a man between 45 and 60 years old with COVID-19, enrolled during active disease. The specimen was peripheral blood. The chain employs TRBV2 and TRBJ1-5; D gene: possibly TRBD1, on 6 matching bases. The CDR3 here reads CASEGGGAGSNQPQHF. In nucleotides, the sequence is TGTGCCAGCGAAGGAGGGGGGGCCGGTAGCAATCAGCCCCAGCATTTT. When the CDR3 is completed using the reference TRBV2 and TRBJ1-5 genes on either side, the full variable domain is EPEVTQTPSHQVTQMGQEVILRCVPISNHLYFYWYRQILGQKVEFLVSFYNNEISEKSEIFDDQFSVERPDGSNFTLKIRSTKLEDSAMYFCASEGGGAGSNQPQHFGDGTRLSIL.